The present T cell receptor beta chain was sequenced within a study of CD8+CD57+ T cells in acquired aplastic anemia. The template used for profiling TCR beta VDJ and CDR3 was genomic DNA. TCRdb called the reads again in MiXCR, with one record for every CDR3 protein. The sample records about 420,000 distinct CDR3 sequences, about 70% being singletons. Points on this clonotype: Because the CDR3's place on the DNA is in doubt, the DNA is left out and the CDR3 is given as listed by TCRdb.

The CDR3 spans 15 residues, counting both ends. Germline V gene sequence: CDR1 SNHLY, CDR2 FYNNEI. The specimen was sorted CD4+, CD8+, or CD8+CD57+ T cells (not recorded which) from PBMCs. This sequence was found in a human donor in good health, serving as a control. The chain joins TRBV2 to TRBJ2-7; the D call in the table, TRBD2, was not verified against the DNA. CDR3 amino acids: CASRDRTHASTLGTF.